These 24 T cell receptor beta chains originate from one sample sequenced in a study of cytomegalovirus exposure and HLA in healthy donors. This table comes from immunoSEQ multiplex PCR, and its TCRdb copy is limited to in-frame clones, with some not included. The sample lists more than 100,000 clones, approximately 91% occurring once. The sample comprised PBMCs. These receptors all come from a man in his thirties or forties in good health and CMV-seronegative.

The chain carries TRBV27 and TRBJ1-1, with unresolved D. The CDR3 length is 14 residues. Germline CDR1 and CDR2: MNHEY and SMNVEV (reference sequence). The germline V and J ends were trimmed by 0 bases and 0 bases, with 5 bases remaining between them. CDR3 in amino acids: CASSLSRVNTEAFF. CDR3 bases: TGTGCCAGCAGTTTATCCCGGGTGAACACTGAAGCTTTCTTT.

The chain is built from TRBV2 and TRBJ2-3; 12 positions agree with TRBD2. The CDR3 has 15 amino acids. The ends lost 7 bases at V and 4 bases at J; junction bases unmatched: 6. Germline loops: CDR1 SNHLY, CDR2 FYNNEI. DNA of the CDR3: TGTGCCAGCAACCGACTAGCGGGAGAGCCAGATACGCAGTATTTT. This sequence encodes CASNRLAGEPDTQYF.

The gene calls are TRBV5-6 and TRBJ1-2; the D is unclear. CDR3 size: 15 residues. The V end was cut by 4 bases, the J end by 4 bases, with 17 bases between. Looked up from germline, CDR1 is SGHDT and CDR2 is YYEEEE. Written as DNA, the CDR3 is TGTGCCAGCAGCCAAATACTGACAACACGCTATGGCTACACCTTC. Amino acid sequence: CASSQILTTRYGYTF. Complete variable domain (other parts from reference TRBV5-6 and TRBJ1-2): DAGVTQSPTHLIKTRGQQVTLRCSPKSGHDTVSWYQQALGQGPQFIFQYYEEEERQRGNFPDRFSGHQFPNYSSELNVNALLLGDSALYLCASSQILTTRYGYTFGSGTRLTVV.

This sequence joins TRBV18 and TRBJ2-7; D might be TRBD2 (6 bases). Trimming shortened V by 3 bases and J by 3 bases, and 12 bases separated the two germline ends. Germline V gives CDR1 KGHSH, CDR2 LQKENI. This CDR3 comprises 14 residues. CDR3: CASSPAPGDYEQYF. The CDR3, as DNA: TGTGCCAGCTCACCGGCTCCGGGAGACTACGAGCAGTACTTC.

The genes are TRBV5-4 and TRBJ1-2, with 8 nucleotides matching TRBD1. The CDR3 covers 14 residues. Germline V gives CDR1 SGHNT, CDR2 YYREEE (reference sequence). Trimming took 3 bases from V and 5 from J; bases not matched to a gene: 6. The CDR3 DNA reads as TGTGCCAGCAGCTCCAGGGGGCCTATATATGGCTACACCTTC. The encoded protein is CASSSRGPIYGYTF.

The rearrangement links TRBV7-3 to TRBJ2-3, with D possibly being TRBD2 (6 bases). The CDR3 totals 16 residues. V shed 1 base and J shed 4 bases, with 15 bases lying between them. Germline V gives CDR1 SGHTA, CDR2 FQGTGA. CDR3 in amino acids: CASSLMGKGGSDTQYF. CDR3 in DNA: TGTGCCAGCAGCTTAATGGGAAAAGGAGGGTCAGATACGCAGTATTTT. Full variable domain (outside the CDR3, taken from reference TRBV7-3 and TRBJ2-3): GAGVSQTPSNKVTEKGKYVELRCDPISGHTALYWYRQSLGQGPEFLIYFQGTGAADDSGLPNDRFFAVRPEGSVSTLKIQRTERGDSAVYLCASSLMGKGGSDTQYFGPGTRLTVL.

This chain links TRBV27 with TRBJ2-2; 9 bases map to TRBD2. Germline CDR1 reads MNHEY; CDR2 reads SMNVEV (reference sequence). J gave up 5 bases and V 4 bases, and 5 bases lay outside the gene matches. The CDR3 runs 15 residues. CDR3 loop: CASSYSGRKTGELFF. CDR3 nucleotides: TGTGCCAGCAGTTATAGCGGGAGAAAAACCGGGGAGCTGTTTTTT.

As to this clone: At the DNA level, this CDR3 is encoded by other sequences in the same sample as well. The chain has TRBV7-9 and TRBJ1-2; D call uncertain. The CDR3 consists of 14 residues. V was clipped by 3 bases and J by 2 bases, with 10 bases between them. Per the germline V gene, CDR1 is SEHNR and CDR2 is FQNEAQ (reference sequence). CDR3: CASSLASGNYGYTF. In DNA, the CDR3 is TGTGCCAGCAGCTTGGCGTCGGGAAACTATGGCTACACCTTC.

The chain combines TRBV27 with TRBJ2-2; the match to TRBD2 covers 11 bases. This CDR3 contains 17 residues. Germline V gives CDR1 MNHEY, CDR2 SMNVEV (reference sequence). J was trimmed by 8 bases and V by 0 bases; bases with no gene match: 8. The CDR3 region has the DNA TGTGCCAGCAGTTTATCGGGGCTAGCGGGAGGATGGGGGGAGCTGTTTTTT. Translating gives CASSLSGLAGGWGELFF.

The chain couples TRBV30 to TRBJ2-7; TRBD2 agrees at 8 bases. CDR3 length: 13 amino acids. V was clipped by 1 base and J by 6 bases; unmatched bases: 5. Germline V gene lookup returns CDR1 GTSNPN and CDR2 SVGIG (reference sequence). Written as DNA, the CDR3 is TGTGCCTGGAGTGGTAGCGGGGTCCCCGAGCAGTACTTC. Translated, it gives CAWSGSGVPEQYF.

The genes are TRBV28 and TRBJ2-7; 7 bases line up with TRBD1. Germline assignment: CDR1 MDHEN and CDR2 SYDVKM. J was trimmed by 7 bases and V by 7 bases; bases with no gene match: 7. CDR3 size: 12 residues. CDR3 coding DNA: TGTGCCAGCACCAAGACGACAGGGGAGCAGTACTTC. The encoded protein is CASTKTTGEQYF.

This chain joins TRBV13 and TRBJ2-7, with a tentative D call TRBD2 (6 bases). Per germline, CDR1 PRHDT and CDR2 FYEKMQ (reference sequence). The germline V and J ends were trimmed by 5 bases and 0 bases, with 20 bases remaining between them. CDR3 length equals 17 residues. The CDR3 bases are TGTGCCAGCAGCCCCTATCCCGATAGCGGTAACTCCTACGAGCAGTACTTC. It specifies CASSPYPDSGNSYEQYF.

This chain uses TRBV6-6 with TRBJ2-7; perhaps TRBD1 as D (5 bases). V was pared by 1 base and J by 6 bases, with 10 bases between. This CDR3 has 13 amino acids. CDR1 and CDR2 (germline): MNHNY, SVGAGI (reference sequence). In nucleotides, the CDR3 is TGTGCCAGCAGTTACTTCAGGGCTGGCGAGCAGTACTTC. Protein product: CASSYFRAGEQYF.

This clone was seen just once. The V and J genes are TRBV30 and TRBJ2-3; D is undetermined. The germline CDR1 and CDR2 sequences are GTSNPN and SVGIG (reference sequence). The V end lost 0 bases, the J end lost 4 bases, and 5 bases lay between the germline ends. The CDR3 runs to 12 residues. CDR3 DNA: TGTGCCTGGAGTGTACAGTCAGATACGCAGTATTTT. Protein sequence: CAWSVQSDTQYF.

The V gene is TRBV27, the J gene TRBJ1-1; 7 bases match TRBD1. Germline V gene lookup returns CDR1 MNHEY and CDR2 SMNVEV (reference sequence). The CDR3 is made up of 13 amino acids. Losses at the gene ends were 7 bases for V and 4 bases for J; bases not matched to a gene: 6. This CDR3 reads CASKKQGLTEAFF. As DNA, the CDR3 is TGTGCCAGCAAGAAACAGGGGCTCACTGAAGCTTTCTTT.

This chain uses TRBV7-8 with TRBJ2-5; 8 positions agree with TRBD1. Losses at the gene ends were 0 bases for V and 5 bases for J; bases not matched to a gene: 5. Germline assignment: CDR1 SGHVS and CDR2 FQNEAQ. The CDR3 loop spans 15 amino acids. CDR3 in DNA: TGTGCCAGCAGCTTAGCCAGGGGGCTGGGGGAGACCCAGTACTTC. It is translated as CASSLARGLGETQYF.

V gene TRBV7-9 combines with J gene TRBJ2-7; 8 positions match TRBD2. The CDR3 consists of 16 residues. V shed 5 bases, J shed 3 bases, and the junction held 12 bases outside the gene matches. Germline assignment: CDR1 SEHNR and CDR2 FQNEAQ (reference sequence). The CDR3 here is CASSALSGLDFYEQYF. The CDR3, as DNA: TGTGCCAGCAGCGCCTTATCGGGACTAGACTTCTACGAGCAGTACTTC.

The V call is TRBV27, the J call TRBJ2-7; tentatively, D is TRBD1 (6 bases). The CDR3 loop spans 15 amino acids. V gave up 5 bases and J gave up 0 bases, with 14 bases separating them. Germline CDR1 reads MNHEY; CDR2 reads SMNVEV (reference sequence). The chain's CDR3 is CASSVRTGYSYEQYF. The CDR3 bases are TGTGCCAGCAGTGTCAGAACAGGGTACTCCTACGAGCAGTACTTC.

The gene calls are TRBV5-4 and TRBJ2-5, with 9 bases lining up with TRBD1. Trimming cost V 3 bases and J 6 bases; bases outside gene matches: 6. This CDR3 contains 14 residues. The germline gives CDR1 SGHNT, CDR2 YYREEE (reference sequence). The CDR3 loop reads CASSSFGQGKTQYF. The CDR3 DNA follows: TGTGCCAGCAGCTCGTTCGGACAGGGGAAGACCCAGTACTTC.

The V gene is TRBV7-3, the J gene TRBJ1-2; maybe TRBD1 (5 bases). The germline V and J ends were trimmed by 5 bases and 5 bases, with 24 bases remaining between them. This CDR3 is built from 17 residues. Germline CDR1 is SGHTA and CDR2 is FQGTGA. The CDR3, as DNA: TGTGCCAGCAGCCTAGGGGTTACGAGAGCTTATCCATATGGCTACACCTTC. This translates into CASSLGVTRAYPYGYTF.

The J gene is TRBJ2-7, the V gene TRBV11-2; D may be TRBD2 (5 bases). The CDR3 sequence is 14 residues long. Germline V gene data show CDR1 as SGHAT and CDR2 as FQNNGV. Trimming stripped 1 base from V and 5 bases from J, with 12 bases between. The CDR3 reads CASSLVRTPDEQYF. Written as DNA, the CDR3 is TGTGCCAGCAGCTTAGTAAGGACTCCCGACGAGCAGTACTTC.

The chain uses TRBV6-1 and TRBJ2-7; the D is unclear. CDR1 is MNHNS, CDR2 SASEGT, per germline. The CDR3 is 14 amino acids. This CDR3 reads CASSEFLQDLIVRV. The CDR3 DNA follows: TGTGCCAGCAGTGAGTTCCTTCAGGATTTGATAGTGCGGGTC.

The chain employs TRBV4-1 and TRBJ2-1; the D gene is possibly TRBD1 (6 bases). CDR1 is MGHRA, CDR2 YSYEKL, per germline. The CDR3 is 16 amino acids. The germline V and J ends were trimmed by 0 bases and 5 bases, with 14 bases remaining between them. In nucleotides, the CDR3 is TGCGCCAGCAGCCAAGATATAGGGCAGGGGAACAATGAGCAGTTCTTC. It is translated as CASSQDIGQGNNEQFF.

This clone was seen a single time. This chain joins TRBV5-8 and TRBJ1-1, with TRBD1 as a possible D gene (5 bases). V was cut by 2 bases and J by 8 bases, with 16 bases left in between. The germline gives CDR1 SGHTS, CDR2 YDEGEE. This CDR3 is built from 14 residues. CDR3 in DNA: TGTGCCAGCAGCTTAAACCGAGACAGTGCAGAAGCTTTCTTT. Translated: CASSLNRDSAEAFF.